This T cell receptor beta chain was identified during a study of blood T cell repertoires in COVID-19. The CDR3 is 16 residues long. The J segment lost 3 bases and the V segment lost 6 bases, leaving 7 bases of the junction unmatched. CDR1 and CDR2 from the germline V gene are SGHVS and FQNEAQ. The method was immunoSEQ multiplex PCR; TCRdb's version includes in-frame clones alone and lacks a portion of them. The table records more than 450,000 clones, roughly 87% of them present only once. The gene calls are TRBV7-8 and TRBJ2-3; 12 nucleotides agree with TRBD2. The receptor was derived from a woman younger than 35 who had recovered from COVID-19. The sample taken for sequencing was PBMCs or T cells enriched from blood (not recorded which). In nucleotides, the CDR3 is TGTGCCAGCAGTCTGACTAGCGGGAGAGGGACAGATACGCAGTATTTT. Translating it yields CASSLTSGRGTDTQYF.